The source of this T cell receptor beta chain is a study of shared clonotypes between healthy human individuals. The study's findings and limits: What naive subsets generally showed was a larger estimated richness than memory subsets showed.

Of note for this clone: Antigen: not known.

J gave up 8 bases and V 5 bases, and 9 bases lay outside the gene matches. Germline V CDR1 and CDR2: SNHLY, FYNNEI. This CDR3 region has 16 residues. TCRdb's table, derived via immunoSEQ multiplex PCR, lists solely in-frame clones and lacks some. The sample lists 2 million to 2.5 million clones; approximately 93% were seen once. Sequenced material: naive CD4+ T cells from PBMCs. Subset in this sample: CD45RA+ positively selected. The chain has TRBV2 and TRBJ2-2; 12 bases are a match to TRBD2. This sequence originates from a young man in good health. Some clones in this sample may be carry-over from other donors' samples. This chain's CDR3 is CASSRLAGDGGGELFF. CDR3 sequence (DNA): TGTGCCAGCAGTAGACTAGCGGGAGATGGAGGGGGGGAGCTGTTTTTT.